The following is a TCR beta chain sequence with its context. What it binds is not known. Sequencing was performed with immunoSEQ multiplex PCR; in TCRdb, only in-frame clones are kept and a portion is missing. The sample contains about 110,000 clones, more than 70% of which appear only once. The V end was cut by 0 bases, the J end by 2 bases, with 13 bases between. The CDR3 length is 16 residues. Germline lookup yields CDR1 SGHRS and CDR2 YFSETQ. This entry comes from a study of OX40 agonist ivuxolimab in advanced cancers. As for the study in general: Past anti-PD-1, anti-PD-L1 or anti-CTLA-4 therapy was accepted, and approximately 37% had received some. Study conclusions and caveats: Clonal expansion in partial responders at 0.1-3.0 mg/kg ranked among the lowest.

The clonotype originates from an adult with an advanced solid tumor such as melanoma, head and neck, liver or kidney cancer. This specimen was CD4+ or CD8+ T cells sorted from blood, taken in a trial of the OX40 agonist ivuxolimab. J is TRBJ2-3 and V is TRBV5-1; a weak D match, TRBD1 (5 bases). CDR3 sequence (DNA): TGCGCCAGCAGCTTGGATGCAGGGCCCTCCACAGATACGCAGTATTTT. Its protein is CASSLDAGPSTDTQYF.